The TCR beta chain described here comes from a study of blood T cell repertoires in COVID-19. Study-wide context: Sample material is recorded as cDNA or gDNA derived from T cells, B-cell-depleted T cells, or PBMCs.

Repertoires were generated with immunoSEQ multiplex PCR, while TCRdb's copy carries only in-frame clones and drops some. The profile covers more than 100,000 clones, with roughly 90% appearing a single time and more than 2% taken by the ten largest. The CDR3 spans 15 residues. Germline CDR1 and CDR2: SQVTM and ANQGSEA. V shed 6 bases, J shed 5 bases, and the junction held 12 bases outside the gene matches. This clonotype was sampled from a man in his 70s with active COVID-19. What was sequenced was peripheral blood. This chain connects TRBV29-1 to TRBJ2-1, with 8 bases that match TRBD1. CDR3 sequence reads: CSVALLQGGNNEQFF. In nucleotides, the CDR3 is TGCAGCGTCGCCCTCCTACAGGGGGGAAACAATGAGCAGTTCTTC.